This T cell receptor beta chain was captured by sequencing in a study of Tregs in tolerant kidney transplant recipients. Looked up from germline, CDR1 is SGDLS and CDR2 is YYNGEE. The CDR3 is made up of 12 amino acids. V was pared by 5 bases and J by 5 bases, with 10 bases between. Related graft donors supplied nonmyeloablative bone marrow transplants, and mixed chimerism was transient. Assay: immunoSEQ multiplex PCR; the TCRdb copy retains only in-frame clones and omits some. The repertoire holds approximately 81,000 clones, with more than 85% as singletons. The specimen comprised CD4+ T cells from blood (PBMCs), sampled 24 months after the transplant. The TCR comes from a human patient who received a combined kidney and bone marrow transplant. Certain T cells may be donor cells from the graft. The V call is TRBV9, the J call TRBJ1-2; tentative D call: TRBD1 (6 bases). Here the CDR3 reads CASSGTGYGYTF. In DNA, the CDR3 is TGTGCCAGCAGTGGAACAGGGTATGGCTACACCTTC.